A single sample gave rise to the 10 T cell receptor beta chains below, sequenced in a study of T cell responses to AZD1222 COVID-19 vaccine. Sequencing was performed with immunoSEQ multiplex PCR; in TCRdb, only in-frame clones are kept and a portion is missing. The data contain about 110,000 clones, about 89% of them singletons. Sample: peripheral blood, taken 28 days after the second AZD1222 dose. Receptors originate from an adult who received the AZD1222 COVID-19 vaccine.

The chain links TRBV19 to TRBJ1-1; D possibly corresponds to TRBD1 (5 bases). Trimming pared 6 bases from V and 5 bases from J, leaving 13 bases between. The length of the CDR3 is 13 residues. Germline assignment: CDR1 LNHDA and CDR2 SQIVND (reference sequence). CDR3 coding DNA: TGTGCCAGTAGCCTTCAGGGTGGGACTGAAGCTTTCTTT. Translating it yields CASSLQGGTEAFF.

This clone was seen a few times. This sequence joins TRBV4-1 and TRBJ2-5; the D gene is possibly TRBD2 (5 bases). V was pared by 4 bases and J by 2 bases, with 14 bases between. CDR3 length: 15 residues. Per germline, CDR1 MGHRA and CDR2 YSYEKL. DNA of the CDR3: TGCGCCAGCAGCCGGAATCTAGCAGTACAAGAGACCCAGTACTTC. Protein: CASSRNLAVQETQYF.

This chain uses TRBV9 with TRBJ2-5; 11 bases align to TRBD2. Germline CDR1 is SGDLS and CDR2 is YYNGEE. J was trimmed by 5 bases and V by 0 bases; bases with no gene match: 9. The CDR3 consists of 17 residues. The CDR3 DNA reads TGTGCCAGCAGCGTAGAAGGTAGCGGGGGGGTTGCGGAGACCCAGTACTTC. Protein: CASSVEGSGGVAETQYF.

V gene TRBV6-2 or TRBV6-3 combines with J gene TRBJ2-5; no reliable D call. CDR3 length: 13 amino acids. Germline loops: CDR1 MNHEY, CDR2 SVGEGT. V shed 6 bases and J shed 0 bases, with 8 bases lying between them. As DNA, the CDR3 is TGTGCCAGCAGCCCCTTGTACCAAGAGACCCAGTACTTC. This sequence encodes CASSPLYQETQYF.

The sample holds one count of this clone. This chain uses TRBV5-1 with TRBJ2-7; D is ambiguous. This CDR3 has 13 amino acids. Trimming cost V 0 bases and J 6 bases, with 10 bases left between them. From germline, CDR1 is SGHRS and CDR2 YFSETQ. CDR3 sequence: CASSLGEGPEQYF. The CDR3 bases are TGCGCCAGCAGCTTGGGAGAAGGGCCCGAGCAGTACTTC. Full variable domain (remainder filled in from reference TRBV5-1 and TRBJ2-7): KAGVTQTPRYLIKTRGQQVTLSCSPISGHRSVSWYQQTPGQGLQFLFEYFSETQRNKGNFPGRFSGRQFSNSRSEMNVSTLELGDSALYLCASSLGEGPEQYFGPGTRLTVT.

The rearrangement joins TRBV6-7 to TRBJ1-2; TRBD1 is a possible D gene (6 bases). TRBV6-7 is an open reading frame, and its role is uncertain. V lost 0 bases to trimming and J lost 6 bases, with 14 bases between them. The CDR3 is made up of 15 amino acids. CDR3 residues: CASSYSRYRVDGYTF. CDR3 in DNA: TGTGCCAGCAGTTACTCAAGGTACAGGGTGGATGGCTACACCTTC.

This sequence joins TRBV10-1 and TRBJ2-7; D possibly corresponds to TRBD1 (6 bases). Looked up from germline, CDR1 is WNHNN and CDR2 is SYGVQD (reference sequence). Trimming removed 4 bases at V and 3 bases at J, with 19 bases between. CDR3 size: 16 residues. The CDR3 spells CASSGRYRVSFYEQYF. In DNA, the CDR3 is TGCGCCAGCAGTGGGAGGTACAGGGTGAGTTTCTACGAGCAGTACTTC.

V usage is TRBV19 and J usage is TRBJ2-1; 9 bases fit TRBD1. Germline V lookup: CDR1 LNHDA, CDR2 SQIVND (reference sequence). With V trimmed by 0 bases and J by 12 bases, 3 bases remained unmatched. The CDR3 runs to 13 residues. For the CDR3, the DNA is TGTGCCAGTAGTATAGATGGGACAGGGTGGCAGTTCTTC. As protein: CASSIDGTGWQFF.

The V and J genes are TRBV27 and TRBJ1-5; tentatively, D is TRBD1 (6 bases). Trimming took off 6 bases at V and 7 bases at J, with 19 bases between the two ends. The CDR3 has 15 residues. CDR1 is MNHEY, CDR2 SMNVEV, per germline (reference sequence). The CDR3 DNA reads TGTGCCAGCAGCCCGGGTAGGGGGGTAGGACAGCCCCAGCATTTT. It is translated as CASSPGRGVGQPQHF.

The chain carries TRBV5-6 and TRBJ2-2; the match to TRBD2 covers 10 bases. V trimming: 5 bases; J trimming: 6 bases; junction bases outside the gene matches: 7. The CDR3 covers 15 residues. CDR1 SGHDT and CDR2 YYEEEE come from the germline V gene. The CDR3 DNA reads as TGTGCCAGCAGTTGGAGCGGGAGGGGGTCCGGGGAGCTGTTTTTT. Amino acid sequence: CASSWSGRGSGELFF. The full variable domain, rest sourced from reference TRBV5-6 and TRBJ2-2, is DAGVTQSPTHLIKTRGQQVTLRCSPKSGHDTVSWYQQALGQGPQFIFQYYEEEERQRGNFPDRFSGHQFPNYSSELNVNALLLGDSALYLCASSWSGRGSGELFFGEGSRLTVL.